The 3 T cell receptor beta chains below all came from one sample that was sequenced in a study of tumor-infiltrating lymphocytes in primary liver carcinoma. Unsorted whole blood supplied the blood RNA, and germline DNA was isolated too. From 500 ng of total RNA, TCR beta-specific cDNA was reverse-transcribed using a constant-region primer. It was through three nested multiplex PCR rounds of slightly modified ARM-PCR that TCR beta libraries arose. The two initial PCR rounds, about 9 cycles each, used TRBV1-TRBV30 forward and C-beta reverse primers. TCRdb reanalysed the multiplex PCR reads using MiXCR and keeps one entry per CDR3 protein. Here the sample spans approximately 300,000 distinct CDR3 sequences, roughly 60% being singletons. Sample: peripheral blood. These TCRs come from a man in his forties with primary liver carcinoma and hepatitis B virus infection.

Remarks on this clonotype: The final CDR3 position lacks the conserved phenylalanine or tryptophan, pointing to a likely read error. This chain uses TRBV6-6 with TRBJ1-6, with D uncertain. CDR1 is MNHNY and CDR2 is SVGAGI in the germline V gene (reference sequence). V lost 4 bases to trimming and J lost 10 bases, with 14 bases between them. There are 14 residues in the CDR3. DNA for the CDR3: TGTGCCAGCAGTTTTAGCCCGCTCTCATCACCCCTCCACATT. Protein sequence: CASSFSPLSSPLHI.

This clonotype was seen a single time. With a much larger clone just one base away, this may be a read error. The rearrangement joins TRBV10-2 to TRBJ2-4; 9 bases are a match to TRBD2. Germline CDR1 reads WSHSY; CDR2 reads SAAADI. The V gene end was trimmed by 4 bases and the J gene end by 2 bases; junction bases not matched to a gene: 15. CDR3 length: 19 amino acids. The CDR3 DNA reads as TGCGCCAGCAGTGCTTCGGTAGCGGGAGTTTCTATGTCCAAAAACATTCAGTACTTC. It encodes CASSASVAGVSMSKNIQYF.

Of note for this clonotype: Germline and junction disagree at one end, which may indicate a read error. The rearrangement joins TRBV4-2 to TRBJ2-5; D gene unclear. The CDR3 consists of 18 residues. The V gene's germline CDR1 is LGHNA and CDR2 YNFKEQ. CDR3 DNA sequence: TGTGCCAGCAGCCAACACGGTGCTCGTCAGCGATCCCAAGAGGCCCAGTACTTC. Translating it yields CASSQHGARQRSQEAQYF.